This entry is about one TCR beta chain. Its specificity is unknown. The trim removed 4 bases at V and 8 bases at J, leaving 7 bases unmatched. From germline, CDR1 is SGHNT and CDR2 YENEEA. The CDR3 spans 13 residues. This record comes from a study of T cell responses to AZD1222 COVID-19 vaccine. Clones were sequenced by immunoSEQ multiplex PCR, and TCRdb holds only the in-frame ones, with some missing. The sample carries around 99,000 clones, nearly 90% recorded once. Pooling covered second doses at about 4 or about 12 weeks. Study conclusions and caveats: Reportedly, nearly half of unique spike TCRs recognized epitopes outside B.1.351/B.1.1.7 mutations. Distributed over spike, vaccine-associated CD4 TCRs predominated at 160-218 and 743-854.

The receptor was isolated from an adult who received the AZD1222 COVID-19 vaccine. The rearrangement joins TRBV11-3 to TRBJ2-5; 7 bases map to TRBD1. Sequencing was performed on peripheral blood, taken 28 days after the second AZD1222 dose. The CDR3 nucleotides read TGTGCCAGCAGCTACGGTCCAGGGGGAACCCAGTACTTC. It codes for CASSYGPGGTQYF.